The clone carrying this T cell receptor beta chain was detected many times. The antigen is not known. TCRdb used MiXCR to reprocess the 5' RACE reads, holding one entry per CDR3 protein. Seen here are under 550,000 distinct CDR3 sequences, roughly 18% observed once, and the top ten hold 20% to 25%. The data stem from a study of T-cell memory formation after mild COVID-19. Study results and caveats: Clones that contracted from day 15 to 85 had balanced CD4/CD8; later expanders were CD4+ biased.

Germline V gene sequence: CDR1 DFQATT, CDR2 SNEGSKA (reference sequence). The CDR3 extends over 13 amino acids. Deletions cut 4 bases from V and 5 bases from J, with 14 bases between. The sequence came from a man younger than 30 who had mild COVID-19 (a few samples of this study predate the infection). Cell type and time point are not known. This chain uses TRBV20-1 with TRBJ2-5, with D perhaps TRBD1 or TRBD2 (5 bases each). The sample taken for sequencing was PBMCs or a T cell subset sorted from them (not recorded which). The CDR3 sequence is CSAKRRGGETQYF. In nucleotides, the CDR3 is TGCAGTGCTAAGCGCCGGGGCGGGGAGACCCAGTACTTC.